The clone carrying this T cell receptor (beta chain) occurred many times. What it binds is not known. What was amplified from RNA transcripts were TCR beta CDR3 regions. The TCR CDR3 first-round RT-PCR relied on the HTBI primer set. TCRdb re-called the multiplex PCR reads with MiXCR, one entry per CDR3 protein. Seen here are 640,000 or so distinct CDR3 sequences, 14% to 15% observed once, and the top ten hold over 3.5%. This entry comes from a study of T cells in Graves' hyperthyroidism and ophthalmopathy. Study-level background: Peripheral blood was obtained at initial diagnosis, preceding any treatment.

Trimming cost V 6 bases and J 4 bases, with 9 bases left between them. Germline values: CDR1 SQVTM, CDR2 ANQGSEA. This CDR3 is 11 amino acids long. Patients having uncontrolled infection, another autoimmune disease, pregnancy or lactation were not included. Overall study findings and caveats: Stable hyperthyroidism was told apart from ophthalmopathy by a model built on 13 V-J features.

This chain joins TRBV29-1 and TRBJ1-2; a possible D gene is TRBD1 (5 bases). Sequencing input: blood. The clonotype was recovered from a woman aged 40 to 49 with Graves' ophthalmopathy. The CDR3 DNA reads TGCAGCGTACAGGAGATCTATGGCTACACCTTC. Protein: CSVQEIYGYTF.